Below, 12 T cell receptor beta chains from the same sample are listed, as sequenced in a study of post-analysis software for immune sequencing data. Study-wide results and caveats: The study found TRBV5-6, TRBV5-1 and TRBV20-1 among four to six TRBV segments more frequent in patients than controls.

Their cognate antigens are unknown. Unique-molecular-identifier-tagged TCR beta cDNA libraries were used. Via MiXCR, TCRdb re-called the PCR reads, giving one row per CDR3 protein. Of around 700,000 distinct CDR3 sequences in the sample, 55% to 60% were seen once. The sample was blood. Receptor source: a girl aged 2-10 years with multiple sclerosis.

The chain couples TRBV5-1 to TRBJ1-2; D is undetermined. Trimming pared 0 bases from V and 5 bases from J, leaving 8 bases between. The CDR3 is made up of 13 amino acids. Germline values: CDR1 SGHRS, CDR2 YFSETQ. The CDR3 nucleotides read TGCGCCAGCAGCTTGGGGCAGAAATATGGCTACACCTTC. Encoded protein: CASSLGQKYGYTF.

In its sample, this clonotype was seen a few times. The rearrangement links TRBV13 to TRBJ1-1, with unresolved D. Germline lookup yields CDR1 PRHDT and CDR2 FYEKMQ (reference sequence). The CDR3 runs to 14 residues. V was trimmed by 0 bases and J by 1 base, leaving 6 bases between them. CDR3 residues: CASSLGRPNTEAFF. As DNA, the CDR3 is TGTGCCAGCAGCTTAGGCCGGCCGAACACTGAAGCTTTCTTT.

Written as DNA, the CDR3 is TGCAGCGCGATCGGGTCAGGCGGCTACACCTTC. Translating it yields CSAIGSGGYTF. The chain joins TRBV29-1 to TRBJ1-2, with D unresolved. V lost 7 bases, J lost 8 bases, and 14 bases lay in between. CDR1 and CDR2 (germline): SQVTM, ANQGSEA. The length of the CDR3 is 11 residues.

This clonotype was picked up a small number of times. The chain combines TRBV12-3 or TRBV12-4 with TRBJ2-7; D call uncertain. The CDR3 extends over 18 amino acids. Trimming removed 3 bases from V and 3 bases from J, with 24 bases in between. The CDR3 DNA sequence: TGTGCCAGCAGTTTTGTCGCTGGGTCCACAGACCGGATCTACGAGCAGTACTTC. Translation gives CASSFVAGSTDRIYEQYF.

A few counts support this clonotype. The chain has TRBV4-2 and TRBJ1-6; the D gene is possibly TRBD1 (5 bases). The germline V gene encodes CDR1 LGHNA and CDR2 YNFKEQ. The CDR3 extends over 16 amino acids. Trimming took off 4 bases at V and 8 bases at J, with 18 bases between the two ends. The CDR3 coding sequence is TGTGCCAGCAGCCTGGTTCAAACGGGACGGGATTCACCCCTCCACTTT. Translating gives CASSLVQTGRDSPLHF.

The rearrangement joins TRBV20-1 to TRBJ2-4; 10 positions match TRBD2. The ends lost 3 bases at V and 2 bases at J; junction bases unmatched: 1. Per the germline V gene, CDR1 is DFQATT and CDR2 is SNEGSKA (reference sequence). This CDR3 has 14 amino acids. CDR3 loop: CSASSGGSKNIQYF. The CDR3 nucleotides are TGCAGTGCTAGTAGCGGGGGGTCCAAAAACATTCAGTACTTC.

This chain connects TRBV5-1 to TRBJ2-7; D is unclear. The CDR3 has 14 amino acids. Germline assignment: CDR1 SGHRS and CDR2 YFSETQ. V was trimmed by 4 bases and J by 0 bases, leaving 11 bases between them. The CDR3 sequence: CASSPDLSSYEQYF. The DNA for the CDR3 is TGCGCCAGCAGCCCCGACCTGAGCTCCTACGAGCAGTACTTC.

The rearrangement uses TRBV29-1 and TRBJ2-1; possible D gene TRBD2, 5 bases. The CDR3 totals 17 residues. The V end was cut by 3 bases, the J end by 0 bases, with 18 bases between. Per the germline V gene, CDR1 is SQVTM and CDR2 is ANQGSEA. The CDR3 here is CSVEALVREHSYNEQFF. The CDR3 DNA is TGCAGCGTTGAGGCCCTAGTGAGGGAGCACTCCTACAATGAGCAGTTCTTC.

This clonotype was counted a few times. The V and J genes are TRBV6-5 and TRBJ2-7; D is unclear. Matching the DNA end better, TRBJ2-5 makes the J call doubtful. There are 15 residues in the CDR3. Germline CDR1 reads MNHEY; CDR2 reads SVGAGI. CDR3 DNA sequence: TGTGCCAGCAGTCCCATGCTCGGGCAGAAAGAGACCCAGTACTTC. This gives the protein CASSPMLGQKETQYF.

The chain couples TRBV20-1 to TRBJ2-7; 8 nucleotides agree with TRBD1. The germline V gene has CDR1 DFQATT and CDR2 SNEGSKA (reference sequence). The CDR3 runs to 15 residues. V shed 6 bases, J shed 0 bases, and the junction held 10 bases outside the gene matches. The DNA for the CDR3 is TGCAGTGCGACACAACTGGGACAGGTCTCCTACGAGCAGTACTTC. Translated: CSATQLGQVSYEQYF.

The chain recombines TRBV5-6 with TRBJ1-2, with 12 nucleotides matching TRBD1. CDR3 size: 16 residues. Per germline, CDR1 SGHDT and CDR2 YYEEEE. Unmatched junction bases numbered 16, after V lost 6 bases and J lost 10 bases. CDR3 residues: CASTDSGTGGASDYTF. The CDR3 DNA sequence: TGTGCCAGCACCGACAGTGGGACAGGGGGCGCAAGTGACTACACCTTC.

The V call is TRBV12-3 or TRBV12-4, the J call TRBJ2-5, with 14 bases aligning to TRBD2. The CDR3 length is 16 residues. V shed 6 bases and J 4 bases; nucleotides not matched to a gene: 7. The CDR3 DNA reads TGTGCCAGCAGCCCGACTAGCGGGGGGGCCAGAGAGACCCAGTACTTC. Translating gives CASSPTSGGARETQYF.